This T cell receptor (beta chain) derives from a study of cytotoxic CD8 clonotypes in ibrutinib-treated CLL. Broader study findings: There were differences in sampling times between sustained-remission and progressing patients.

TCRdb's table, derived via immunoSEQ multiplex PCR, lists solely in-frame clones and lacks some. This sample has over 140,000 clones; around 80% occur once, and the top ten carry approximately 7.6%. The CDR3 consists of 15 residues. Trimming shortened V by 1 base and J by 0 bases, and 9 bases separated the two germline ends. Germline V gives CDR1 LGHNT, CDR2 FRNRAP. A note on this clone: Antigen: not known.

This rearrangement joins TRBV12-5 to TRBJ1-1; possibly TRBD1 for D (6 bases). Sequences were derived from PBMCs, sampled after 36 months of ibrutinib treatment. This sequence was found in a human donor with chronic lymphocytic leukemia. The CDR3 is CASGLDTGMNTEAFF. In DNA form, the CDR3 reads TGTGCTAGTGGTTTGGATACAGGGATGAACACTGAAGCTTTCTTT.